One and the same sample provided the 22 T cell receptor beta chains below, sequenced in a study of T cell responses to AZD1222 COVID-19 vaccine. Only in-frame clones appear in the TCRdb table, and some are missing; sequencing was by immunoSEQ multiplex PCR. Among 98,000 or so clones listed, roughly 92% were seen once. The material sequenced was peripheral blood, taken on day 0 of AZD1222 vaccination. The receptors come from an adult in good health.

The chain recombines TRBV7-2 with TRBJ2-5; a possible D gene is TRBD2 (5 bases). Germline V gene data show CDR1 as SGHTA and CDR2 as FQGNSA. This CDR3 has 13 residues. The V end was cut by 4 bases, the J end by 0 bases, with 6 bases between. The CDR3 here is CASSSGNQETQYF. The DNA for the CDR3 is TGTGCCAGCAGCTCGGGGAACCAAGAGACCCAGTACTTC.

The V gene is TRBV7-9, the J gene TRBJ2-1, with 8 bases lining up with TRBD2. There are 16 residues in the CDR3. After removal of 5 bases from V and 4 bases from J, the junction contained 10 bases not matched to a gene. From germline, CDR1 is SEHNR and CDR2 FQNEAQ (reference sequence). The CDR3 sequence is CASSLVAGPGYNEQFF. CDR3 DNA: TGTGCCAGCAGCCTCGTAGCGGGACCGGGGTACAATGAGCAGTTCTTC.

The rearrangement uses TRBV11-2 and TRBJ2-1; 10 bases map to TRBD2. V lost 7 bases and J lost 15; bases outside the gene matches: 21. This CDR3 is 16 amino acids long. Germline CDR1 and CDR2: SGHAT and FQNNGV. The CDR3 DNA reads TGTGCCAGCAACTCCTTGCGAAGCGGGAGGGCCTCTAGTCCGTTCTTC. Protein product: CASNSLRSGRASSPFF.

The chain is built from TRBV6-4 and TRBJ2-1; D remains ambiguous. Trimming pared 5 bases from V and 5 bases from J, leaving 10 bases between. Per germline, CDR1 MRHNA and CDR2 SNTAGT. The CDR3 sequence is 13 residues long. CDR3 loop: CASSRSGNNEQFF. The CDR3 bases are TGTGCCAGCAGTAGGTCTGGCAACAATGAGCAGTTCTTC.

This rearrangement joins TRBV6-1 to TRBJ2-7; D not certain. Trimming left V 2 bases short and J 2 bases short, with 7 bases between. The CDR3 spans 13 residues. Looked up from germline, CDR1 is MNHNS and CDR2 is SASEGT. CDR3 sequence (DNA): TGTGCCAGCAGTGAACAGATCACCTACGAGCAGTACTTC. Residues: CASSEQITYEQYF.

The gene calls are TRBV10-3 and TRBJ2-3; 12 bases fit TRBD2. Losses at the gene ends were 6 bases for V and 3 bases for J; bases not matched to a gene: 4. The CDR3 spans 15 residues. Germline-derived CDR1 and CDR2 are ENHRY and SYGVKD. The CDR3 spells CAIRLTSGRTDTQYF. The DNA of the CDR3 is TGTGCCATCAGACTGACTAGCGGGAGAACAGATACGCAGTATTTT.

In this sample, this clone turned up once. The chain joins TRBV3-1 (or the pseudogene TRBV3-2) to TRBJ1-2; D remains unclear. The CDR3 is 14 amino acids. Trimming shortened V by 4 bases and J by 8 bases, and 17 bases separated the two germline ends. Per the germline V gene, CDR1 is LGHDT and CDR2 is YNNKEL (reference sequence). The DNA for the CDR3 is TGTGCCAGCAGCCCCCCTACCTCGACGGGGGGCTACACCTTC. Its translation is CASSPPTSTGGYTF.

The chain recombines TRBV28 with TRBJ1-5; 10 bases line up with TRBD1. The ends lost 5 bases at V and 1 base at J; junction bases unmatched: 5. Germline values: CDR1 MDHEN, CDR2 SYDVKM. The CDR3 extends over 16 amino acids. CDR3 sequence reads: CASSAGTGASNQPQHF. The CDR3 DNA is TGTGCCAGCAGTGCCGGGACAGGGGCGAGCAATCAGCCCCAGCATTTT.

The rearrangement joins TRBV6-5 to TRBJ1-1, with 7 bases matching TRBD1. From germline, CDR1 is MNHEY and CDR2 SVGAGI. V gave up 4 bases and J gave up 1 base; unmatched junction bases: 9. This CDR3 contains 16 residues. CDR3 coding DNA: TGTGCCAGCAGTTCCACACAGGGGAGGGGGAACACTGAAGCTTTCTTT. Its protein product is CASSSTQGRGNTEAFF.

The rearrangement links TRBV13 to TRBJ2-5; D is ambiguous. CDR1 PRHDT and CDR2 FYEKMQ come from the germline V gene (reference sequence). The CDR3 runs to 13 residues. The V and J ends lost 1 base and 5 bases respectively, with 8 bases between them. CDR3: CASSLEQWETQYF. The CDR3 DNA sequence: TGTGCCAGCAGCTTAGAGCAGTGGGAGACCCAGTACTTC.

Here the CDR3 reads CAISSDLAGQDEQYF. The CDR3 nucleotides are TGTGCCATCAGTTCGGACCTAGCGGGACAAGACGAGCAGTACTTC. The chain couples TRBV10-3 to TRBJ2-7; 9 bases align to TRBD2. Looked up from germline, CDR1 is ENHRY and CDR2 is SYGVKD. The CDR3 totals 15 residues. Trimming cost V 5 bases and J 5 bases; bases outside gene matches: 10.

This sequence joins TRBV5-4 and TRBJ2-1; 8 bases align to TRBD2. The CDR3 is 15 residues long. Per germline, CDR1 SGHNT and CDR2 YYREEE (reference sequence). Trimming took 0 bases from V and 8 from J; bases not matched to a gene: 7. CDR3: CASSLGAGVSYEQFF. As DNA, the CDR3 is TGTGCCAGCAGCTTGGGAGCGGGAGTTAGCTATGAGCAGTTCTTC.

The chain combines TRBV7-2 with TRBJ1-4; D uncertain. The germline V gene has CDR1 SGHTA and CDR2 FQGNSA. Trimming shortened V by 5 bases and J by 4 bases, and 14 bases separated the two germline ends. This CDR3 is 15 amino acids long. CDR3 amino acids: CASSNQFGDNEKLFF. CDR3 nucleotides: TGTGCCAGCAGCAATCAGTTCGGGGATAATGAAAAACTGTTTTTT.

This chain connects TRBV7-9 to TRBJ1-1; D not certain. V was shortened by 5 bases and J by 1 base, with 11 bases between the two germline ends. CDR3 length: 14 amino acids. Germline CDR1 reads SEHNR; CDR2 reads FQNEAQ (reference sequence). CDR3 in amino acids: CASSLSSWNTEAFF. The CDR3 DNA is TGTGCCAGCAGCCTCAGTAGTTGGAACACTGAAGCTTTCTTT.

In nucleotides, the CDR3 is TGTGCCAGCTCACTTTCGACAGGGGGGACCGGGGAGCTGTTTTTT. Translating it yields CASSLSTGGTGELFF. The J gene is TRBJ2-2, the V gene TRBV18; TRBD1 matches at 9 bases. The ends lost 4 bases at V and 5 bases at J; junction bases unmatched: 5. Germline V CDR1 and CDR2: KGHSH, LQKENI. There are 15 residues in the CDR3. Together with reference TRBV18 and TRBJ2-2, the CDR3 gives the full variable domain: NAGVMQNPRHLVRRRGQEARLRCSPMKGHSHVYWYRQLPEEGLKFMVYLQKENIIDESGMPKERFSAEFPKEGPSILRIQQVVRGDSAAYFCASSLSTGGTGELFFGEGSRLTVL.

This chain joins TRBV4-1 and TRBJ2-5; 12 bases line up with TRBD1. J gave up 6 bases and V 0 bases, and 2 bases lay outside the gene matches. CDR1 is MGHRA, CDR2 YSYEKL, per germline. The CDR3 length is 15 residues. In DNA form, the CDR3 reads TGCGCCAGCAGCCAAGATGGGACAGGGGGCCAGACCCAGTACTTC. Its translation is CASSQDGTGGQTQYF.

This clone was detected once. V usage is TRBV5-1 and J usage is TRBJ2-7, with D unresolved. CDR1 is SGHRS and CDR2 is YFSETQ in the germline V gene. This CDR3 has 13 amino acids. Trimming pared 3 bases from V and 6 bases from J, leaving 13 bases between. The CDR3 region is CASSSEWSREQYF. CDR3 in DNA: TGCGCCAGCAGCTCGGAATGGAGTCGCGAGCAGTACTTC.

The V call is TRBV15, the J call TRBJ2-5; 8 nucleotides agree with TRBD1. Germline trimming cut 4 bases from V and 5 bases from J; bases unmatched to any gene: 6. Looked up from germline, CDR1 is LNHNV and CDR2 is YYDKDF (reference sequence). The CDR3 has 14 amino acids. The CDR3 DNA is TGTGCCACCAGCACCGAGGACAGGGCGGAGACCCAGTACTTC. Encoded protein: CATSTEDRAETQYF.

J is TRBJ2-5 and V is TRBV21-1; no check of the table's D call, TRBD1, against the DNA was made. TRBV21-1 is a pseudogene segment. This CDR3 has 12 residues. CDR3 in DNA: TGTGCCAGCAGCAAATCCCAGGAGACCCAGTACTTC. It is translated as CASSKSQETQYF.

The V and J genes are TRBV7-9 and TRBJ2-4; D unresolved. The V gene's germline CDR1 is SEHNR and CDR2 FQNEAQ (reference sequence). CDR3 size: 12 residues. V gave up 11 bases and J gave up 6 bases, with 14 bases separating them. This CDR3 reads CAADEAGNIQYF. CDR3 in DNA: TGTGCCGCCGACGAGGCTGGAAACATTCAGTACTTC.

The chain joins TRBV7-9 to TRBJ2-1; D not resolved. V lost 5 bases and J 3 bases, leaving 11 bases between the germline ends. This CDR3 comprises 14 residues. The germline V gene encodes CDR1 SEHNR and CDR2 FQNEAQ (reference sequence). The CDR3 DNA sequence: TGTGCCAGCAGCACCTCTGCCCACTACAATGAGCAGTTCTTC. Translated: CASSTSAHYNEQFF.

The chain employs TRBV25-1 and TRBJ2-1; 13 nucleotides align to TRBD2. This CDR3 contains 16 residues. Germline CDR1 MGHDK, CDR2 SYGVNS. V lost 4 bases, J lost 7 bases, and 7 bases stayed unmatched. CDR3 loop: CASSGGLAGIFNEQFF. The CDR3 DNA is TGTGCCAGCAGTGGGGGACTAGCGGGAATCTTTAATGAGCAGTTCTTC.